A selection of T cell receptor beta chains follows, all from one sample in a study of regulatory T cells in long-lasting Graves disease. TCRdb re-called the multiplex PCR reads with MiXCR, one entry per CDR3 protein. The sample carries about 620,000 distinct CDR3 sequences, around 15% recorded once. This sample was also put to use in a study of T cells in Graves' hyperthyroidism and ophthalmopathy.

The sequencing used peripheral blood mononuclear cells (PBMCs), collected at new diagnosis, from a patient treated with antithyroid drugs. Receptors originate from a woman aged 30 to 39 with Graves disease. The conserved cysteine and the conserved F or W are not part of the CDR3 here. Fields, in order: clone size, V gene, J gene, CDR3 protein. Expanded clones are given a class, and other clones once, few, many or no size at all.

-,TRBV14,TRBJ2-7,ASSPLRDTNRYEQY
-,TRBV3-1,TRBJ1-3,ASSLGQGDRNTIY
few,TRBV11-2,TRBJ2-6,ASSLMALATSGANVLT
-,TRBV27,TRBJ1-5,ASSLYQGGGQPQH
few,TRBV14,TRBJ2-7,ASSLFGTEYEQY
-,TRBV6-2/TRBV6-3,TRBJ2-7,ASSYSKFNEQY
-,TRBV7-9,TRBJ2-7,ASSLRDEKY
few,TRBV12-3/TRBV12-4,TRBJ2-3,ASSLTSGGADTQY
many,TRBV6-1,TRBJ1-5,ASSRDGVRNQPQH
many,TRBV29-1,TRBJ2-7,SVAGTGVYEQY
few,TRBV24-1,TRBJ2-3,ATSGTDTQY
many,TRBV6-5,TRBJ1-1,ASSFGKNTEAF
many,TRBV28,TRBJ1-3,ASSPAGSGNTIY
many,TRBV7-9,TRBJ2-1,ASSQPDRKYNEQF
many,TRBV5-1,TRBJ1-1,ASSSDRSGAF
-,TRBV10-3,TRBJ1-1,AIGQGPSNTEAF
many,TRBV29-1,TRBJ2-3,SPSTGDTQY
many,TRBV28,TRBJ1-1,ASSSVGGEAF
many,TRBV29-1,TRBJ1-1,SVAGQGYTEAF
many,TRBV12-3/TRBV12-4,TRBJ1-6,ASSLSTGGAAYNSPLH
-,TRBV19,TRBJ1-5,ASSMDRSGKQPQH
-,TRBV7-2,TRBJ1-3,ASAKKGTHSGNTIY
many,TRBV20-1,TRBJ2-7,RARHAISSYEQY
many,TRBV24-1,TRBJ2-3,ATSDFLRAGGPQSPDTQY
many,TRBV2,TRBJ2-3,ATTGWRTDTQY
many,TRBV19,TRBJ1-3,ASSKTDATWRLENTIY
many,TRBV10-1,TRBJ1-5,ASSLDRGHDNQPQH
many,TRBV20-1,TRBJ1-6,SARDRESSPLH
many,TRBV2,TRBJ1-6,ASSADRGTPLH
-,TRBV20-1,TRBJ2-5,SGHFGRGQETQY
many,TRBV28,TRBJ1-1,ATRDSVRNTEAF
few,TRBV28,TRBJ1-2,ASSLGDRAGGYT
many,TRBV27,TRBJ2-7,ASSLRQGVSYEQY
many,TRBV28,TRBJ2-1,ASSGIGGGNEQF
few,TRBV3-1,TRBJ2-7,ATRAGGLGHEQY
many,TRBV18,TRBJ2-7,ASSGQGSYEQY
-,TRBV20-1,TRBJ2-7,SAGPPPEQY
many,TRBV28,TRBJ1-1,ASSTERTGRTNTEAF